These T cell receptor beta chains were read from a single sample in a study of T cells after somatic rescue of genetic block. Measured with immunoSEQ multiplex PCR; TCRdb has only the in-frame clones, and not every one. The sample comprises approximately 71,000 clones, approximately 90% of which are singletons, and 2.9% rests with the top ten. Sequencing input: peripheral blood mononuclear cells (PBMCs). Receptors were obtained from a man in his forties. The conserved cysteine and the conserved F or W are not part of the CDR3 here. Part of the rows lack a size; the others show once, few, many or a class for expanded clones.

clone_size: -
cdr3_length: 13
j_call: TRBJ2-3
v_call: TRBV11-2
cdr3_aa: ASSFDDILTDTQY

clone_size: -
cdr3_length: 15
j_call: TRBJ2-4
v_call: TRBV7-9
cdr3_aa: ASSTRVEGIAKNIQY

clone_size: -
cdr3_length: 13
j_call: TRBJ2-7
v_call: TRBV27
cdr3_aa: ASSLRSGGSYEQY

clone_size: -
cdr3_length: 13
j_call: TRBJ1-1
v_call: TRBV9
cdr3_aa: ASSVDLSLNTEAF

clone_size: -
cdr3_length: 13
j_call: -
v_call: TRBV10-3
cdr3_aa: AISLGTSGNYEQY

clone_size: -
cdr3_length: 11
j_call: TRBJ2-7
v_call: TRBV2
cdr3_aa: ASSPGQIYEQY

clone_size: -
cdr3_length: 12
j_call: TRBJ2-7
v_call: TRBV5-1
cdr3_aa: ASSFGRDTDEQY

clone_size: once
cdr3_length: 14
j_call: TRBJ2-1
v_call: TRBV27
cdr3_aa: ASSLSGSPSYNEQF

clone_size: -
cdr3_length: 14
j_call: TRBJ2-7
v_call: TRBV6-6
cdr3_aa: ASSYSRDRTSYEQY

clone_size: -
cdr3_length: 13
j_call: TRBJ2-3
v_call: TRBV5-4
cdr3_aa: ASSLSSGGTDTQY